Shown below are 13 T cell receptor beta chains from a single sample sequenced in a study of blood T cell repertoires in COVID-19. Clones were sequenced by immunoSEQ multiplex PCR, and TCRdb holds only the in-frame ones, with some missing. The sample includes over 250,000 clones, 80% to 90% of them seen just once. The sample was PBMCs or T cells enriched from blood (not recorded which). Receptors were obtained from a woman between 18 and 30 years old who had recovered from COVID-19.

The chain carries TRBV7-9 and TRBJ1-1, with D possibly being TRBD1 (5 bases). Germline V gene lookup returns CDR1 SEHNR and CDR2 FQNEAQ (reference sequence). V shed 4 bases and J shed 1 base, with 16 bases lying between them. The length of the CDR3 is 16 residues. CDR3 sequence (DNA): TGTGCCAGCAGCTCCGGGACGGGGAGGAGGAACACTGAAGCTTTCTTT. Encoded protein: CASSSGTGRRNTEAFF.

The genes are TRBV5-5 and TRBJ1-1; D ambiguous. The germline V gene encodes CDR1 SGHKS and CDR2 YYEKEE (reference sequence). CDR3 length equals 15 residues. With 2 bases removed from V and 1 base from J, the gap between germline ends came to 12 bases. In nucleotides, the CDR3 is TGTGCCAGCAGCTTAGGCGGACGGGAGAACACTGAAGCTTTCTTT. It is translated as CASSLGGRENTEAFF.

This chain joins TRBV18 and TRBJ2-2, with 7 bases that match TRBD2. Germline CDR1 KGHSH, CDR2 LQKENI. Trimming removed 8 bases from V and 4 bases from J; junction bases left unmatched: 7. CDR3 length equals 14 residues. The CDR3 sequence is CASGGDYPTGELFF. The CDR3 DNA reads as TGTGCCAGCGGGGGGGACTACCCCACCGGGGAGCTGTTTTTT.

The chain combines TRBV10-1 with TRBJ2-1; weak D call: TRBD2 (5 bases). Germline-derived CDR1 and CDR2 are WNHNN and SYGVQD (reference sequence). V gave up 4 bases and J gave up 15 bases, with 22 bases separating them. The CDR3 spans 14 residues. This chain's CDR3 is CASSANRVPRVRFF. The CDR3 coding sequence is TGCGCCAGCAGTGCCAATCGCGTCCCGAGGGTAAGGTTCTTC.

This sequence joins TRBV7-9 and TRBJ2-3, with D perhaps matching TRBD2 (6 bases). Per the germline V gene, CDR1 is SEHNR and CDR2 is FQNEAQ (reference sequence). The CDR3 consists of 16 residues. The germline V and J ends were trimmed by 6 bases and 0 bases, with 16 bases remaining between them. Written as DNA, the CDR3 is TGTGCCAGCAGTAACCCCGCTAGCGTAAGCACAGATACGCAGTATTTT. It encodes CASSNPASVSTDTQYF. The full variable domain, with the rest looked up from reference TRBV7-9 and TRBJ2-3, is DTGVSQNPRHKITKRGQNVTFRCDPISEHNRLYWYRQTLGQGPEFLTYFQNEAQLEKSRLLSDRFSAERPKGSFSTLEIQRTEQGDSAMYLCASSNPASVSTDTQYFGPGTRLTVL.

V gene TRBV11-2 combines with J gene TRBJ2-5; D remains unclear. Germline V gene data show CDR1 as SGHAT and CDR2 as FQNNGV. The CDR3 totals 14 residues. V was shortened by 7 bases and J by 0 bases, with 12 bases between the two germline ends. The CDR3 DNA sequence: TGTGCCAGCACCGCCGGGTCAGACCAAGAGACCCAGTACTTC. Protein: CASTAGSDQETQYF.

This clone was observed many times. V is TRBV23-1 and J is TRBJ1-2; D ambiguous. TRBV23-1 is marked as an open reading frame, function uncertain. V lost 0 bases, J lost 0 bases, and 5 bases lay in between. The CDR3 sequence is 14 residues long. In nucleotides, the CDR3 is TGCGCCAGCAGTCAATCGGCTCCTAACTATGGCTACACCTTC. This sequence encodes CASSQSAPNYGYTF.

The chain combines TRBV5-6 with TRBJ2-3, with a possible D match to TRBD2 (5 bases). Per germline, CDR1 SGHDT and CDR2 YYEEEE. V gave up 1 base and J gave up 7 bases, with 10 bases separating them. This CDR3 has 13 amino acids. The CDR3 DNA sequence: TGTGCCAGCAGCTTGTTGAGGGATTATACGCAGTATTTT. Translation gives CASSLLRDYTQYF.

A word on this clone: A junction boundary mismatches the germline segment, possibly from a read error. The genes are TRBV18 and TRBJ2-7; tentatively, D is TRBD2 (6 bases). The germline V gene encodes CDR1 KGHSH and CDR2 LQKENI. The CDR3 is made up of 15 amino acids. The CDR3: CASSPPGLGNYGQYF. CDR3 nucleotides: TGTGCCAGCTCACCACCGGGACTCGGGAACTACGGGCAGTACTTC.

J is TRBJ2-1 and V is TRBV4-1; 13 bases line up with TRBD2. The J segment lost 1 base and the V segment lost 1 base, leaving 7 bases of the junction unmatched. This CDR3 has 19 amino acids. Germline-derived CDR1 and CDR2 are MGHRA and YSYEKL. CDR3 in amino acids: CASSQGTSGGVVSYNEQFF. CDR3 bases: TGCGCCAGCAGCCAAGGAACTAGCGGGGGGGTGGTATCCTACAATGAGCAGTTCTTC.

The rearrangement joins TRBV10-1 to TRBJ2-7; D remains ambiguous. V was trimmed by 3 bases and J by 0 bases, leaving 9 bases between them. The germline gives CDR1 WNHNN, CDR2 SYGVQD (reference sequence). This CDR3 is built from 14 residues. The CDR3, as DNA: TGCGCCAGCAGTGATGCGGTACTCTCCTACGAGCAGTACTTC. Residues: CASSDAVLSYEQYF.

The V and J genes are TRBV3-1 (or the pseudogene TRBV3-2) and TRBJ2-7; D remains unclear. The V end lost 1 base, the J end lost 2 bases, and 12 bases lay between the germline ends. Germline values: CDR1 LGHDT, CDR2 YNNKEL (reference sequence). This CDR3 is built from 15 residues. The CDR3 is CASSQVGHSTYEQYF. The CDR3 region has the DNA TGTGCCAGCAGCCAAGTAGGCCACAGCACCTACGAGCAGTACTTC.

The V gene is TRBV28, the J gene TRBJ2-1; D is possibly TRBD2 (6 bases). There are 13 residues in the CDR3. Looked up from germline, CDR1 is MDHEN and CDR2 is SYDVKM. V was clipped by 4 bases and J by 5 bases, with 9 bases between them. The CDR3 loop reads CASSSGLHNEQFF. The CDR3 coding sequence is TGTGCCAGCAGTTCGGGACTTCACAATGAGCAGTTCTTC.